The 2 T cell receptor beta chains in this list originate from one sample, sequenced in a study of T cell responses to AZD1222 COVID-19 vaccine. Profiled with immunoSEQ multiplex PCR; TCRdb holds only in-frame clones, not every one. Here the sample spans approximately 120,000 clones, about 87% being singletons. This specimen consisted of peripheral blood, obtained on day 0 of AZD1222 vaccination. Receptors were obtained from an adult in good health.

This clone was detected once. The rearrangement joins TRBV9 to TRBJ2-1; TRBD1 is a possible D gene (7 bases). Germline-derived CDR1 and CDR2 are SGDLS and YYNGEE. The V end lost 0 bases, the J end lost 1 base, and 11 bases lay between the germline ends. This CDR3 comprises 16 residues. The CDR3 bases are TGTGCCAGCAGCGTAGTTCCAGGGGGGTCCTACAATGAGCAGTTCTTC. As protein: CASSVVPGGSYNEQFF.

The V and J genes are TRBV5-1 and TRBJ1-2; 7 bases line up with TRBD1. Germline V CDR1 and CDR2: SGHRS, YFSETQ. The J segment lost 4 bases and the V segment lost 6 bases, leaving 9 bases of the junction unmatched. The CDR3 length is 14 residues. The CDR3 nucleotides read TGCGCCAGCACTGTGCCCGGGACAGTCTATGGCTACACCTTC. This codes for CASTVPGTVYGYTF.